Listed below are T cell receptor beta chains from one sample, sequenced in a study of T cell responses to AZD1222 COVID-19 vaccine. Here immunoSEQ multiplex PCR was the method, and the copy in TCRdb shows in-frame clones only, minus some. The sample shows tens of thousands of clones, approximately 80% of them seen only once. The sequences come from peripheral blood, collected on day 0 of AZD1222 vaccination. Receptors originate from an adult in good health. The CDR3 runs from the conserved cysteine through the conserved F or W. A D gene is named only where the DNA matches it firmly. Not every row has a clone size; where given, it reads once, few, many or a size class.

clone_size: once; v_call: TRBV4-1; j_call: TRBJ2-7; d_call: -; cdr3_aa: CASSQEEAYEQYF; cdr3_nt: TGCGCCAGCAGCCAAGAGGAAGCGTACGAGCAGTACTTC
clone_size: once; v_call: TRBV10-3; j_call: TRBJ2-7; d_call: TRBD2; cdr3_aa: CAIIGESGGGSYEQYF; cdr3_nt: TGTGCCATCATCGGGGAGTCGGGGGGAGGCTCCTACGAGCAGTACTTC
clone_size: -; v_call: TRBV7-9; j_call: TRBJ1-2; d_call: -; cdr3_aa: CASRITGSNYGYTF; cdr3_nt: TGTGCCAGCAGGATTACAGGGTCCAACTATGGCTACACCTTC
clone_size: -; v_call: TRBV28; j_call: TRBJ1-4; d_call: TRBD1; cdr3_aa: CASGVPGQENEKLFF; cdr3_nt: TGTGCCAGCGGAGTCCCGGGACAGGAGAATGAAAAACTGTTTTTT
clone_size: -; v_call: TRBV6-5; j_call: TRBJ1-1; d_call: -; cdr3_aa: CASKRSGNTEAFF; cdr3_nt: TGTGCCAGCAAGAGGTCGGGGAACACTGAAGCTTTCTTT
clone_size: few; v_call: TRBV10-3; j_call: TRBJ2-1; d_call: TRBD2; cdr3_aa: CAITPGGTYNEQFF; cdr3_nt: TGTGCCATCACTCCCGGGGGGACCTACAATGAGCAGTTCTTC
clone_size: -; v_call: TRBV7-7; j_call: TRBJ2-2; d_call: -; cdr3_aa: CASSPQGGRITGELFF; cdr3_nt: TGTGCTAGCAGCCCCCAAGGGGGGCGGATCACCGGGGAGCTGTTTTTT
clone_size: -; v_call: TRBV28; j_call: TRBJ2-7; d_call: -; cdr3_aa: CASSRGYYEQYF; cdr3_nt: TGTGCCAGCAGCCGGGGTTACTACGAGCAGTACTTC
clone_size: few; v_call: TRBV7-2; j_call: TRBJ2-6; d_call: -; cdr3_aa: CASSLEAFSGANVLTF; cdr3_nt: TGTGCCAGCAGCTTAGAGGCTTTCTCTGGGGCCAACGTCCTGACTTTC
clone_size: -; v_call: TRBV7-2; j_call: TRBJ2-7; d_call: -; cdr3_aa: CASSRGGAGGEQYF; cdr3_nt: TGTGCCAGCAGCCGCGGAGGGGCAGGGGGGGAGCAGTACTTC
clone_size: -; v_call: TRBV9; j_call: TRBJ1-5; d_call: -; cdr3_aa: CASSVGSLNQPQHF; cdr3_nt: TGTGCCAGCAGCGTAGGTAGTTTGAATCAGCCCCAGCATTTT